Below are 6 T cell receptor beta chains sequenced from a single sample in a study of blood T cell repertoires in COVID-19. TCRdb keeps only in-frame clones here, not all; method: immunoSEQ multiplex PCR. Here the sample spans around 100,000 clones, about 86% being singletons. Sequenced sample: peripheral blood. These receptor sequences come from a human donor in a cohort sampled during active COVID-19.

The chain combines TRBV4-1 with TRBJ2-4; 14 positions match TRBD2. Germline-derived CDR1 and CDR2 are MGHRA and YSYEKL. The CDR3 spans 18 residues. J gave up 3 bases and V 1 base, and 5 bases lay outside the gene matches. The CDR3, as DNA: TGCGCCAGCAGCCAAGGACTAGCGGGGGGGCCGGGCAAAAACATTCAGTACTTC. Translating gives CASSQGLAGGPGKNIQYF.

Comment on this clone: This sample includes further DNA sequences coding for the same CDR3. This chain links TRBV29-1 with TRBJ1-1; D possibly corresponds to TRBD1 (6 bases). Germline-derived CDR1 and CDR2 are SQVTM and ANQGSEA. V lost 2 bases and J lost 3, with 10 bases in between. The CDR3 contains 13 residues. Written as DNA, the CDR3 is TGCAGCGTTGAATGGGGGCGCGACACTGAAGCTTTCTTT. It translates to CSVEWGRDTEAFF.

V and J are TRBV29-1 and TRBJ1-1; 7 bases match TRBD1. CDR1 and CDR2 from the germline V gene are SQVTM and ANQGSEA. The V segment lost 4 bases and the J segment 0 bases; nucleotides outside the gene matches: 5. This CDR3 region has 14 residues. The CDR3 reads CSVGRDSLNTEAFF. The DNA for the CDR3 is TGCAGCGTTGGCCGGGACAGTCTGAACACTGAAGCTTTCTTT.

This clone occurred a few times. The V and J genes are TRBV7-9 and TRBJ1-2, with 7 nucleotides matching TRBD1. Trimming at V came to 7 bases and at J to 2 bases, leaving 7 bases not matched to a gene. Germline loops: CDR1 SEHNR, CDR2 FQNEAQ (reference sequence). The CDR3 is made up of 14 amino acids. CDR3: CASMSGQANYGYTF. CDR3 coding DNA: TGTGCCAGCATGAGCGGACAGGCCAACTATGGCTACACCTTC.

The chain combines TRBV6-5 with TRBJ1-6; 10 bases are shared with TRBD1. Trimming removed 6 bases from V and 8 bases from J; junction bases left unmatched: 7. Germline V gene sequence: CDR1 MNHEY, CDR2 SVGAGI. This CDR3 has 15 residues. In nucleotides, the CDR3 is TGTGCCAGCAGGACGACAGGGGGCCAGGATTCACCCCTCCACTTT. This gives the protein CASRTTGGQDSPLHF.

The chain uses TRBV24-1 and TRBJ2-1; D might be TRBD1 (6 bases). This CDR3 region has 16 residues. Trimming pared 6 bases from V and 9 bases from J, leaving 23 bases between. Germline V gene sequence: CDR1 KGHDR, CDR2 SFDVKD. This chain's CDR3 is CATSKGGPNRPGEQFF. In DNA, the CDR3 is TGTGCCACCAGTAAAGGGGGACCCAATCGACCGGGTGAGCAGTTCTTC.